Below, 12 T cell receptor beta chains from the same sample are listed, as sequenced in a study of T cell changes during pregnancy in multiple sclerosis. The repertoire was sequenced with immunoSEQ multiplex PCR; TCRdb's copy has only in-frame clones and lacks some. In the table there are about 110,000 clones, approximately 93% of which are singletons. Sequencing used peripheral blood, obtained after pregnancy. These TCRs come from a female donor with multiple sclerosis, enrolled in a pregnancy study.

This clone showed up just a few times. This chain connects TRBV4-1 to TRBJ2-3, with D unclear. In germline, CDR1 is MGHRA, CDR2 YSYEKL. Trimming removed 4 bases from V and 5 bases from J, with 16 bases in between. The CDR3 is 15 amino acids. CDR3 amino acids: CASSREPHLRDTQYF. In DNA form, the CDR3 reads TGCGCCAGCAGCCGTGAGCCCCACTTGAGAGATACGCAGTATTTT.

The chain joins TRBV4-1 to TRBJ1-1; D gene ambiguous. Germline CDR1 MGHRA, CDR2 YSYEKL. The germline V and J ends were trimmed by 4 bases and 0 bases, with 12 bases remaining between them. This CDR3 has 15 amino acids. The CDR3 spells CASSPRSTMNTEAFF. CDR3 DNA: TGCGCCAGCAGCCCCAGAAGTACTATGAACACTGAAGCTTTCTTT.

This chain links TRBV15 with TRBJ2-1; 8 nucleotides match TRBD2. Germline loops: CDR1 LNHNV, CDR2 YYDKDF (reference sequence). V dropped 1 base and J dropped 7; count of bases not matched to a gene: 9. This CDR3 comprises 16 residues. As DNA, the CDR3 is TGTGCCACCAGCAGAGTACCAGCGGGGGTGCCTAATGAGCAGTTCTTC. Translation gives CATSRVPAGVPNEQFF.

The chain combines TRBV7-9 with TRBJ2-1; D possibly corresponds to TRBD2 (5 bases). The V gene lost 0 bases and the J gene lost 8 bases, with 8 bases spanning the gap. CDR1 SEHNR and CDR2 FQNEAQ come from the germline V gene (reference sequence). CDR3 length: 13 amino acids. The CDR3 DNA reads TGTGCCAGCAGCTTAGCCGGGGATTATGAGCAGTTCTTC. Its protein product is CASSLAGDYEQFF.

V and J are TRBV2 and TRBJ2-1, with D tentatively TRBD1 (6 bases). V lost 2 bases, J lost 5 bases, and 10 bases lay in between. From germline, CDR1 is SNHLY and CDR2 FYNNEI. The CDR3 loop spans 14 amino acids. CDR3 protein: CASSENYRDNEQFF. DNA for the CDR3: TGTGCCAGCAGTGAAAATTACAGGGACAATGAGCAGTTCTTC.

The gene calls are TRBV7-8 and TRBJ1-5; D may be TRBD1 (5 bases). Germline V gene sequence: CDR1 SGHVS, CDR2 FQNEAQ. The CDR3 sequence is 14 residues long. V lost 3 bases to trimming and J lost 2 bases, with 8 bases between them. CDR3 DNA sequence: TGTGCCAGCAGCTTTGACAGAGGCAATCAGCCCCAGCATTTT. This codes for CASSFDRGNQPQHF.

This chain joins TRBV9 and TRBJ2-5; TRBD2 agrees at 12 bases. CDR3 length: 15 residues. CDR1 and CDR2 (germline): SGDLS, YYNGEE. V lost 4 bases to trimming and J lost 0 bases; unmatched junction nucleotides: 1. The CDR3 DNA reads as TGTGCCAGCAGCACTAGCGGGGGGTACCAAGAGACCCAGTACTTC. This translates into CASSTSGGYQETQYF.

The V call is TRBV6-5, the J call TRBJ1-5, with a weak D call TRBD1 (5 bases). Germline V gene lookup returns CDR1 MNHEY and CDR2 SVGAGI. V gave up 6 bases and J gave up 3 bases, with 9 bases separating them. The CDR3 consists of 13 residues. Here the CDR3 reads CASRWDFNQPQHF. In nucleotides, the CDR3 is TGTGCCAGCAGGTGGGACTTCAATCAGCCCCAGCATTTT.

The chain has TRBV19 and TRBJ1-2, with unresolved D. This CDR3 has 13 amino acids. V was cut by 7 bases and J by 0 bases, with 9 bases left in between. From germline, CDR1 is LNHDA and CDR2 SQIVND (reference sequence). In DNA, the CDR3 is TGTGCCAGTAAGCGAGAAGCTAACTATGGCTACACCTTC. Translating it yields CASKREANYGYTF.

This sequence joins TRBV13 and TRBJ1-2; D is undetermined. Trimming shortened V by 3 bases and J by 7 bases, and 9 bases separated the two germline ends. The germline V gene has CDR1 PRHDT and CDR2 FYEKMQ (reference sequence). This CDR3 is built from 12 residues. CDR3 sequence (DNA): TGTGCCAGCAGCTTCTGGTTGCGTGGCTACACCTTC. Translation gives CASSFWLRGYTF.

This chain uses TRBV7-9 with TRBJ1-2, with D perhaps TRBD1 (6 bases). The CDR3 extends over 17 amino acids. V was pared by 5 bases and J by 5 bases, with 24 bases between. In germline, CDR1 is SEHNR, CDR2 FQNEAQ (reference sequence). Written as DNA, the CDR3 is TGTGCCAGCAGCCCGCCAGGGCAGGGGCGCTTTGTTTATGGCTACACCTTC. Translating it yields CASSPPGQGRFVYGYTF.

CDR3 residues: CARSLGQPRFEKLFF. The CDR3 DNA sequence: TGTGCCAGAAGCTTAGGACAGCCAAGGTTTGAAAAACTGTTTTTT. This sequence joins TRBV7-5 and TRBJ1-4; the tabulated D call, TRBD1, remains unverified against the DNA. TRBV7-5 is designated a pseudogene. The CDR3 spans 15 residues.